Listed here is a single T cell receptor beta chain. Antigen unknown. The data were taken from a study of CD8 T cells in Susac syndrome. General study results and limits: The authors acknowledged that their TCR sequencing and HLA analysis involved a relatively small number of individuals.

The V gene lost 2 bases and the J gene lost 0 bases, with 11 bases spanning the gap. The CDR3 length is 16 residues. Random hexamers served to reverse transcribe roughly 0.45 to 1 ug RNA. The authors amplified TCR beta CDR3 across 54 Vbeta and 13 Jbeta using immunoSEQ multiplex PCR. TCRdb reprocessed the immunoSEQ multiplex PCR reads with MiXCR, giving one entry per CDR3 protein. In the table there are approximately 220,000 distinct CDR3 sequences, approximately 95% of which are singletons. The chain joins TRBV23-1 to TRBJ1-5; tentative D call: TRBD1 (5 bases). TRBV23-1 is classed as an ORF, of uncertain function. The TCR sequence derives from a human donor with multiple sclerosis. Material for sequencing was CD4+ T cells from PBMCs. The CDR3 region is CASSQTTENSNQPQHF. Here the CDR3 DNA reads TGCGCCAGCAGTCAAACGACAGAGAATAGCAATCAGCCCCAGCATTTT.